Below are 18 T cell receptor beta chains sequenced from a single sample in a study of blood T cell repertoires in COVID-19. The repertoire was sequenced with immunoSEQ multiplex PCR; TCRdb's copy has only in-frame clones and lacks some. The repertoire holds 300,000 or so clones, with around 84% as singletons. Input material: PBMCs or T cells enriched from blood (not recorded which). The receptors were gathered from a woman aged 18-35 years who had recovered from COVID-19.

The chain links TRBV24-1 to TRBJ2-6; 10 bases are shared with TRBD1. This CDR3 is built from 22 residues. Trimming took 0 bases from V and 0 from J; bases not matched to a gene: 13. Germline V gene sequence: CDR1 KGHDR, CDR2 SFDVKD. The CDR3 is CATSDLLRKRQGAFSGANVLTF. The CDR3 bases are TGTGCCACCAGTGATTTGTTGCGGAAGAGACAGGGGGCTTTCTCTGGGGCCAACGTCCTGACTTTC.

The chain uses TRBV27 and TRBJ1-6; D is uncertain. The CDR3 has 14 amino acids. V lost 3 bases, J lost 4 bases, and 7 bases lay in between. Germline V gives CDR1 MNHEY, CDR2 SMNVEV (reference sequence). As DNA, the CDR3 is TGTGCCAGCAGTTTTTTAGAGTATAATTCACCCCTCCACTTT. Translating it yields CASSFLEYNSPLHF.

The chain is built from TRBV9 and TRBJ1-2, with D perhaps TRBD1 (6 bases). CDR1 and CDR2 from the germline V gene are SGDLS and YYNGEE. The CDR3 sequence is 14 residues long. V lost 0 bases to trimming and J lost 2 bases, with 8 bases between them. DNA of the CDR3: TGTGCCAGCAGCGTAGCGGGGGGCAACTATGGCTACACCTTC. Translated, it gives CASSVAGGNYGYTF.

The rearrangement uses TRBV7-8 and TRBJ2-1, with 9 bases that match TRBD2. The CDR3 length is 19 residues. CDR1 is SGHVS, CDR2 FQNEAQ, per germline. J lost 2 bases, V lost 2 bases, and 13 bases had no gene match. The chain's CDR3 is CASSLMAGGPVSTYNEQFF. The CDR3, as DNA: TGTGCCAGCAGCTTAATGGCGGGAGGGCCCGTTTCTACCTACAATGAGCAGTTCTTC.

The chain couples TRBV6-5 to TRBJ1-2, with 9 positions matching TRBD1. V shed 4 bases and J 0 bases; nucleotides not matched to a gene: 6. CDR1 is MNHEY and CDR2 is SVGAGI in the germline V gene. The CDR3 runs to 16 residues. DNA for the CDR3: TGTGCCAGCAGTTGGGACAGGGACTACACTAACTATGGCTACACCTTC. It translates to CASSWDRDYTNYGYTF.

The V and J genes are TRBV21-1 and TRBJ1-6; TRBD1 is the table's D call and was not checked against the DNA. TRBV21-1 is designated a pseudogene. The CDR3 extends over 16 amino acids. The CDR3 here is CASSGRDRGFNSPLHF. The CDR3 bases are TGTGCCAGCAGCGGACGGGACAGGGGTTTTAATTCACCCCTCCACTTT.

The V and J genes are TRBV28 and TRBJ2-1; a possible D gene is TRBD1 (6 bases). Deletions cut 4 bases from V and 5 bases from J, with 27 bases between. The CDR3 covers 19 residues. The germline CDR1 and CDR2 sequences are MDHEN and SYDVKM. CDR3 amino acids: CASSSGRFRGWSGNNEQFF. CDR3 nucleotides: TGTGCCAGCAGTTCAGGACGGTTCAGGGGCTGGAGCGGCAACAATGAGCAGTTCTTC.

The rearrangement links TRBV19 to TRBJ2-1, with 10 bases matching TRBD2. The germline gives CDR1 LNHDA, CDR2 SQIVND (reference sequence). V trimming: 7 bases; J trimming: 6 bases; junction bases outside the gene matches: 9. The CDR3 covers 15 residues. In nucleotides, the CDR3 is TGTGCCAGTAAACCTTCTAGCGGGGGTCTCAATGAGCAGTTCTTC. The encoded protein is CASKPSSGGLNEQFF.

This CDR3 reads CASSSGLAGEQFF. The CDR3 DNA is TGCGCCAGCAGCTCCGGACTAGCTGGGGAGCAGTTCTTC. The chain carries TRBV5-1 and TRBJ2-1, with 8 bases that match TRBD2. With 3 bases clipped from V and 10 bases from J, the junction kept 6 bases outside the gene matches. This CDR3 region has 13 residues. Germline V CDR1 and CDR2: SGHRS, YFSETQ.

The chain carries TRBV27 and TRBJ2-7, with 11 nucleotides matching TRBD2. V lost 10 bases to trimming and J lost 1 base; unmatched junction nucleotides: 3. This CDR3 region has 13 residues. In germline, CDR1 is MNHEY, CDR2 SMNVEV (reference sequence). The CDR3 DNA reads TGTGCCACCTTAGCGGGGGGGTCCTACGAGCAGTACTTC. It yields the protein CATLAGGSYEQYF.

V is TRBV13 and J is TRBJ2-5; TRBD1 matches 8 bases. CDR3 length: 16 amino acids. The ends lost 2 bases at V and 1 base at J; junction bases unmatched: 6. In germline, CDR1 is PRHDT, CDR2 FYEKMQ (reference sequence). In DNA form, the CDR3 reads TGTGCCAGCAGCTTACAATACAGGGGGTTCCAAGAGACCCAGTACTTC. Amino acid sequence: CASSLQYRGFQETQYF.

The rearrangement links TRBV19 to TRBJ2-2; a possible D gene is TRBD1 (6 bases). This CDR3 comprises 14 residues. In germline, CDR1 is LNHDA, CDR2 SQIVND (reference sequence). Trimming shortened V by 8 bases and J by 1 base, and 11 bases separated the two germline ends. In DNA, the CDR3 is TGTGCCAGTGGGACACCGAAGAACACCGGGGAGCTGTTTTTT. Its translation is CASGTPKNTGELFF.

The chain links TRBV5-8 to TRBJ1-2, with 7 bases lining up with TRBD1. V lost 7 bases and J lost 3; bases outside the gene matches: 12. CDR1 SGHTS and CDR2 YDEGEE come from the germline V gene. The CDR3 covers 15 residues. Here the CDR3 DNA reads TGTGCCAGCTGGGCGACAGGGTGGGGGTACTATGGCTACACCTTC. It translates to CASWATGWGYYGYTF.

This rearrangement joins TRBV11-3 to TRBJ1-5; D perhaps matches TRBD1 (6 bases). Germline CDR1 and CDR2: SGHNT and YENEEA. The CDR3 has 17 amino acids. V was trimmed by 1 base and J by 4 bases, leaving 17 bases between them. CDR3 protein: CASSLGAGEVRNQPQHF. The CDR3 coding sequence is TGTGCCAGCAGCTTAGGGGCAGGGGAAGTGCGAAATCAGCCCCAGCATTTT.

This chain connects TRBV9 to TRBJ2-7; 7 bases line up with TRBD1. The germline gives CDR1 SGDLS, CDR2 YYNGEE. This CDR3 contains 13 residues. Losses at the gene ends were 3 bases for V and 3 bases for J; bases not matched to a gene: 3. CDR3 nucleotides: TGTGCCAGCAGCGCTGACAGGGACTACGAGCAGTACTTC. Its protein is CASSADRDYEQYF.

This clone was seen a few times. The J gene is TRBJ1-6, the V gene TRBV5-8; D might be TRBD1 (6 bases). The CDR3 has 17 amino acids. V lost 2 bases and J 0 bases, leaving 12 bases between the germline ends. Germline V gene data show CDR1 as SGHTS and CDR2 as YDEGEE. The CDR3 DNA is TGTGCCAGCAGCTTAAACACAGGGAGCTCCTATAATTCACCCCTCCACTTT. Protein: CASSLNTGSSYNSPLHF.

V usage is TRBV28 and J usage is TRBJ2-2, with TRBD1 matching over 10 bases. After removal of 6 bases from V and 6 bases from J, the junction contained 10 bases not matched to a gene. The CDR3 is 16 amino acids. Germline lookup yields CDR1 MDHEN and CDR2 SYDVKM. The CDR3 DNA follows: TGTGCCAGCAGCCCCACCGGGACAGGGGACGCCGGGGAGCTGTTTTTT. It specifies CASSPTGTGDAGELFF. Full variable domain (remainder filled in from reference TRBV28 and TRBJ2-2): DVKVTQSSRYLVKRTGEKVFLECVQDMDHENMFWYRQDPGLGLRLIYFSYDVKMKEKGDIPEGYSVSREKKERFSLILESASTNQTSMYLCASSPTGTGDAGELFFGEGSRLTVL.

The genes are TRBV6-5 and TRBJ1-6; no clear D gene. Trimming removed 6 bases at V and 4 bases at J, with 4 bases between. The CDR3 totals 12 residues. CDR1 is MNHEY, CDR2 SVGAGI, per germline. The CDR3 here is CASSQYNSPLHF. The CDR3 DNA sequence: TGTGCCAGCAGCCAGTATAATTCACCCCTCCACTTT.